This paragraph reports one TCR beta chain. V was pared by 1 base and J by 2 bases, with 10 bases between. Germline CDR1 MNHNS, CDR2 SASEGT. The CDR3 covers 15 residues. This record belongs to a study of cytomegalovirus exposure and HLA in healthy donors. Those who donated were healthy bone marrow donors. This donor had no CMV serostatus on record. PCR was performed using 60 Vbeta and 13 Jbeta primers. Here immunoSEQ multiplex PCR was the method, and the copy in TCRdb shows in-frame clones only, minus some. The table has just over 95,000 clones, more than 75% seen once. The gene calls are TRBV6-1 and TRBJ2-3; D is uncertain. The clonotype originates from a human donor in good health. The specimen sequenced was PBMCs. CDR3 amino acids: CASSEGPGYTDTQYF. The CDR3 coding sequence is TGTGCCAGCAGTGAAGGTCCAGGCTACACAGATACGCAGTATTTT.